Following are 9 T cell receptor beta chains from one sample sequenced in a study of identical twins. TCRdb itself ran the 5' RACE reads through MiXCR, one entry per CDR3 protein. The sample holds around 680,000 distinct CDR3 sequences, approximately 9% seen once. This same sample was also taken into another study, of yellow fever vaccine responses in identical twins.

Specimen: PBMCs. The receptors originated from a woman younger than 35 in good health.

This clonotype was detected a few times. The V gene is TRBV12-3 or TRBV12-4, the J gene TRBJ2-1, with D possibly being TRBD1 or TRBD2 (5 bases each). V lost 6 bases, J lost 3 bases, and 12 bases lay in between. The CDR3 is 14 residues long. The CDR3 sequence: CASRPGPNYNEQFF. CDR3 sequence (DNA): TGTGCCAGCAGGCCGGGACCCAACTACAATGAGCAGTTCTTC.

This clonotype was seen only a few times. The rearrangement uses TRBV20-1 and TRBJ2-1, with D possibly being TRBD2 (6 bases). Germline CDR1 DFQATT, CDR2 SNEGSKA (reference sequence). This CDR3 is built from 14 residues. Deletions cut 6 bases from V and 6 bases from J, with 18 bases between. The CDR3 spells CSAGGDTGRNEQFF. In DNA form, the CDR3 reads TGCAGTGCCGGAGGGGATACTGGTCGCAATGAGCAGTTCTTC.

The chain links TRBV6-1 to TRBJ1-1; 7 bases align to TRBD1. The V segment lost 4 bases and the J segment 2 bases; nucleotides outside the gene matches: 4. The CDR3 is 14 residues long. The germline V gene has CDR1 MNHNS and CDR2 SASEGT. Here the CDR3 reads CASSARDSNTEAFF. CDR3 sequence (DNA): TGTGCCAGCAGTGCCCGGGACAGTAACACTGAAGCTTTCTTT.

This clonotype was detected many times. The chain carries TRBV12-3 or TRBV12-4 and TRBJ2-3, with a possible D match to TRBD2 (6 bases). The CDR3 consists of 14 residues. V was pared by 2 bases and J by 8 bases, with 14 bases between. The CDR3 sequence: CASSLLRDGGTQYF. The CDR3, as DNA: TGTGCCAGCAGTTTATTGCGGGATGGGGGTACGCAGTATTTT.

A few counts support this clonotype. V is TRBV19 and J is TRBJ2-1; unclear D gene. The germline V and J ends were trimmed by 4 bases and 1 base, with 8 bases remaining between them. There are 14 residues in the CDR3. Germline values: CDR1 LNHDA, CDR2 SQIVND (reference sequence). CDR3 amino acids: CASSSGRSYNEQFF. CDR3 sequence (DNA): TGTGCCAGTAGTAGCGGCCGATCCTACAATGAGCAGTTCTTC.

The CDR3 spells CASSVEGEGDVQYF. The CDR3 DNA reads TGTGCCAGCAGCGTAGAGGGAGAGGGGGATGTTCAGTACTTC. This chain links TRBV9 with TRBJ2-4; tentative D call: TRBD1 (6 bases). Trimming pared 0 bases from V and 11 bases from J, leaving 15 bases between. The CDR3 runs 14 residues. Germline loops: CDR1 SGDLS, CDR2 YYNGEE.

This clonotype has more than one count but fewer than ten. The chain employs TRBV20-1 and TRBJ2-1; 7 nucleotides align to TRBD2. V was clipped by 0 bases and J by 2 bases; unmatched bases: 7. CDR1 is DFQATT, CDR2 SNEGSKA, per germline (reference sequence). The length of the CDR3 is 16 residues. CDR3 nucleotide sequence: TGCAGTGCTAGAGATTTCAGCGGGGTGGCCTACAATGAGCAGTTCTTC. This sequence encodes CSARDFSGVAYNEQFF.

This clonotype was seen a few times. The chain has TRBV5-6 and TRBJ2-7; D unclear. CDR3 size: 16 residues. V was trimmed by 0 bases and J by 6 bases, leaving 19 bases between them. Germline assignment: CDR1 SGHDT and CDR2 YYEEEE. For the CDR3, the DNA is TGTGCCAGCAGCTTGGTTGTCCCGGGTTCTCTTGGCGAGCAGTACTTC. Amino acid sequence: CASSLVVPGSLGEQYF.

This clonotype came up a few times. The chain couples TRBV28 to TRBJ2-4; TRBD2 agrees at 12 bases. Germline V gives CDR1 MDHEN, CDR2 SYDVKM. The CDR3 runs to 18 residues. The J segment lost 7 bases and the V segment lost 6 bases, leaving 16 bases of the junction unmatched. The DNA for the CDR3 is TGTGCCAGCAGCCTGCTAGCGGGGGGGCCAATGGTTTGGAACATTCAGTACTTC. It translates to CASSLLAGGPMVWNIQYF.